The 31 T cell receptor beta chains below were found in one sample sequenced in a study of cytomegalovirus exposure and HLA in healthy donors. Primers: 60 Vbeta forward and 13 Jbeta reverse. Method: immunoSEQ multiplex PCR; TCRdb's copy keeps in-frame clones and lacks some. The sample lists 200,000 to 250,000 clones; 82% were seen once. The sample was PBMCs. These receptors all stem from a woman aged 40 to 50 in good health and CMV-seronegative.

The chain carries TRBV7-9 and TRBJ2-7; TRBD1 might be the D (6 bases). Trimming left V 4 bases short and J 5 bases short, with 24 bases between. The CDR3 totals 17 residues. Germline-derived CDR1 and CDR2 are SEHNR and FQNEAQ (reference sequence). CDR3 amino acids: CASSSGPGTRGWNEQYF. The CDR3 bases are TGTGCCAGCAGCTCCGGTCCCGGGACACGAGGGTGGAACGAGCAGTACTTC. Full variable domain (remainder filled in from reference TRBV7-9 and TRBJ2-7): DTGVSQNPRHKITKRGQNVTFRCDPISEHNRLYWYRQTLGQGPEFLTYFQNEAQLEKSRLLSDRFSAERPKGSFSTLEIQRTEQGDSAMYLCASSSGPGTRGWNEQYFGPGTRLTVT.

The V and J genes are TRBV30 and TRBJ2-5; possibly TRBD1 for D (6 bases). V lost 3 bases and J lost 4, with 9 bases in between. There are 12 residues in the CDR3. In germline, CDR1 is GTSNPN, CDR2 SVGIG (reference sequence). CDR3 in amino acids: CAWRQGRETQYF. The CDR3 coding sequence is TGTGCCTGGAGACAGGGAAGAGAGACCCAGTACTTC.

In regard to this clone: Here the CDR3 omits its conserved ending phenylalanine or tryptophan, so a read error is the likely source. The chain has TRBV2 and TRBJ1-5; D is unresolved. The germline V gene encodes CDR1 SNHLY and CDR2 FYNNEI. This CDR3 has 12 amino acids. The CDR3 nucleotides read TGTGCCAGCCGTGATAGCAATCAGCCCCAGCATCTT. This encodes CASRDSNQPQHL.

A single count supports this clone. The rearrangement joins TRBV9 to TRBJ1-3; the D is unclear. From germline, CDR1 is SGDLS and CDR2 YYNGEE. The V end lost 0 bases, the J end lost 0 bases, and 7 bases lay between the germline ends. There are 15 residues in the CDR3. The CDR3 protein is CASSVGQFSGNTIYF. CDR3 bases: TGTGCCAGCAGCGTAGGTCAGTTCTCTGGAAACACCATATATTTT.

The genes are TRBV2 and TRBJ2-3; a possible D gene is TRBD1 (6 bases). Deletions cut 5 bases from V and 2 bases from J, with 11 bases between. Looked up from germline, CDR1 is SNHLY and CDR2 is FYNNEI. CDR3 size: 14 residues. CDR3 residues: CASSPDRPTDTQYF. The CDR3 DNA is TGTGCCAGCAGTCCGGACAGACCCACAGATACGCAGTATTTT.

The genes are TRBV15 and TRBJ1-5, with D tentatively TRBD1 (5 bases). Trimming left V 8 bases short and J 6 bases short, with 20 bases between. CDR1 LNHNV and CDR2 YYDKDF come from the germline V gene (reference sequence). The CDR3 has 15 residues. CDR3 in DNA: TGTGCCACCGCACGAGGAGTTGGGGGGATTCAGCCCCAGCATTTT. Translation gives CATARGVGGIQPQHF.

V usage is TRBV19 and J usage is TRBJ1-6, with 10 bases fitting TRBD1. This CDR3 contains 15 residues. From germline, CDR1 is LNHDA and CDR2 SQIVND (reference sequence). The ends lost 6 bases at V and 10 bases at J; junction bases unmatched: 9. The CDR3 bases are TGTGCCAGTAGGATCCGACAGGGGGCTAGGTCACCCCTCCACTTT. Translation: CASRIRQGARSPLHF.

The chain employs TRBV10-3 and TRBJ2-7; tentatively, D is TRBD2 (6 bases). This CDR3 contains 16 residues. V shed 6 bases and J shed 5 bases, with 23 bases lying between them. CDR1 and CDR2 (germline): ENHRY, SYGVKD. The DNA for the CDR3 is TGTGCCATCAGCTCCCCGACAGACGGGGGACGGGACGAGCAGTACTTC. Residues: CAISSPTDGGRDEQYF.

This clone was recorded a few times. The chain has TRBV20-1 and TRBJ1-4; D ambiguous. Per germline, CDR1 DFQATT and CDR2 SNEGSKA (reference sequence). V gave up 1 base and J gave up 14 bases, with 8 bases separating them. This CDR3 contains 10 residues. In DNA, the CDR3 is TGCAGTGCTAGAGGGGCATCGCTGTTTTTT. Translated, it gives CSARGASLFF.

The chain employs TRBV27 and TRBJ1-5, with D maybe TRBD1 (5 bases). This CDR3 is 13 amino acids long. Germline V gives CDR1 MNHEY, CDR2 SMNVEV (reference sequence). With 3 bases removed from V and 7 bases from J, the gap between germline ends came to 10 bases. The CDR3, as DNA: TGTGCCAGCAGTTTGGAGGGGCCGCAGCCCCAGCATTTT. It translates to CASSLEGPQPQHF.

V gene TRBV11-3 combines with J gene TRBJ2-2; a weak D match, TRBD1 (7 bases). The V end was cut by 1 base, the J end by 5 bases, with 11 bases between. The CDR3 extends over 15 amino acids. CDR1 is SGHNT, CDR2 YENEEA, per germline. DNA of the CDR3: TGTGCCAGCAGCTTAGCGGCAGGGGGGACCGGGGAGCTGTTTTTT. Its translation is CASSLAAGGTGELFF.

A single count supports this clone. The gene calls are TRBV9 and TRBJ2-4; 9 bases fit TRBD1. The germline V gene has CDR1 SGDLS and CDR2 YYNGEE. This CDR3 region has 14 residues. The trim removed 4 bases at V and 7 bases at J, leaving 6 bases unmatched. CDR3 sequence reads: CASSSLDRGNIQYF. CDR3 nucleotides: TGTGCCAGCAGCAGTCTGGACAGGGGTAACATTCAGTACTTC.

The chain combines TRBV7-3 with TRBJ2-1; TRBD1 agrees at 9 bases. After removal of 6 bases from V and 8 bases from J, the junction contained 5 bases not matched to a gene. The CDR3 extends over 13 amino acids. The germline CDR1 and CDR2 sequences are SGHTA and FQGTGA. CDR3 sequence reads: CASSNRGPDEQFF. The CDR3 DNA follows: TGTGCCAGCAGTAACAGGGGGCCTGATGAGCAGTTCTTC. The full variable domain, in which reference TRBV7-3 and TRBJ2-1 provide the parts outside the CDR3, is GAGVSQTPSNKVTEKGKYVELRCDPISGHTALYWYRQSLGQGPEFLIYFQGTGAADDSGLPNDRFFAVRPEGSVSTLKIQRTERGDSAVYLCASSNRGPDEQFFGPGTRLTVL.

This clone occurred a few times. The chain recombines TRBV5-4 with TRBJ1-1, with a tentative D call TRBD1 (5 bases). Germline CDR1 and CDR2: SGHNT and YYREEE (reference sequence). The CDR3 length is 15 residues. Trimming removed 4 bases at V and 5 bases at J, with 18 bases between. Here the CDR3 DNA reads TGTGCCAGCAGCCCACCCGACAGATATCCTACTGAAGCTTTCTTT. Translating gives CASSPPDRYPTEAFF.

The V call is TRBV19, the J call TRBJ1-2; 10 nucleotides line up with TRBD1. With V trimmed by 10 bases and J by 2 bases, 7 bases remained unmatched. The CDR3 consists of 14 residues. CDR1 LNHDA and CDR2 SQIVND come from the germline V gene (reference sequence). CDR3 in amino acids: CATHRGQGNYGYTF. The CDR3 DNA sequence: TGTGCCACCCACAGGGGACAGGGGAACTATGGCTACACCTTC. Based on the CDR3 plus reference TRBV19 and TRBJ1-2, the full variable domain is DGGITQSPKYLFRKEGQNVTLSCEQNLNHDAMYWYRQDPGQGLRLIYYSQIVNDFQKGDIAEGYSVSREKKESFPLTVTSAQKNPTAFYLCATHRGQGNYGYTFGSGTRLTVV.

The J gene is TRBJ1-1, the V gene TRBV6-5; no clear D. V dropped 4 bases and J dropped 7 bases, with 4 bases sitting between them. Per the germline V gene, CDR1 is MNHEY and CDR2 is SVGAGI. The CDR3 is 10 residues long. As DNA, the CDR3 is TGTGCCAGCAGTTCGGGTGAAGCTTTCTTT. This gives the protein CASSSGEAFF.

The chain recombines TRBV2 with TRBJ1-4; D gene ambiguous. The V gene lost 1 base and the J gene lost 4 bases, with 7 bases spanning the gap. Germline lookup yields CDR1 SNHLY and CDR2 FYNNEI. The CDR3 contains 14 residues. The DNA of the CDR3 is TGTGCCAGCAGTGAAGGGCTCCGTAATGAAAAACTGTTTTTT. It translates to CASSEGLRNEKLFF.

In DNA, the CDR3 is TGTGCCTGGAGGCGACAGGGGAACACTGAAGCTTTCTTT. Its translation: CAWRRQGNTEAFF. The chain has TRBV30 and TRBJ1-1; TRBD1 aligns across 7 bases. The CDR3 spans 13 residues. Per germline, CDR1 GTSNPN and CDR2 SVGIG (reference sequence). J was trimmed by 1 base and V by 3 bases; bases with no gene match: 2. The whole variable domain, filled in from reference TRBV30 and TRBJ1-1, reads SQTIHQWPATLVQPVGSPLSLECTVEGTSNPNLYWYRQAAGRGLQLLFYSVGIGQISSEVPQNLSASRPQDRQFILSSKKLLLSDSGFYLCAWRRQGNTEAFFGQGTRLTVV.

The chain couples TRBV7-3 to TRBJ1-2; maybe TRBD1 (5 bases). The V end lost 2 bases, the J end lost 2 bases, and 15 bases lay between the germline ends. The germline gives CDR1 SGHTA, CDR2 FQGTGA. The CDR3 contains 16 residues. The chain's CDR3 is CASSLDGARGNYGYTF. Here the CDR3 DNA reads TGTGCCAGCAGCTTAGACGGCGCAAGGGGCAACTATGGCTACACCTTC.

This sequence joins TRBV29-1 and TRBJ2-1; TRBD1 agrees at 11 bases. This CDR3 contains 13 residues. The germline CDR1 and CDR2 sequences are SQVTM and ANQGSEA. J was trimmed by 9 bases and V by 7 bases; bases with no gene match: 8. In nucleotides, the CDR3 is TGCAGCGCCGGGACAGGGGGGGTAGGTGAGCAGTTCTTC. Amino acids: CSAGTGGVGEQFF.

The chain employs TRBV25-1 and TRBJ1-2, with TRBD1 as a possible D gene (5 bases). The V end lost 5 bases, the J end lost 4 bases, and 11 bases lay between the germline ends. CDR3 length: 13 residues. Per germline, CDR1 MGHDK and CDR2 SYGVNS. The CDR3 loop reads CASSYGGTYGYTF. The CDR3 bases are TGTGCCAGCAGTTATGGGGGGACCTATGGCTACACCTTC.

The J gene is TRBJ1-6, the V gene TRBV11-3; D is undetermined. CDR1 is SGHNT and CDR2 is YENEEA in the germline V gene. Trimming stripped 4 bases from V and 6 bases from J, with 7 bases between. The CDR3 spans 13 residues. DNA for the CDR3: TGTGCCAGCAGCTCAGGATTTAATTCACCCCTCCACTTT. It encodes CASSSGFNSPLHF.

This clone was recorded once. The V call is TRBV6-1, the J call TRBJ2-2; perhaps TRBD1 as D (6 bases). The CDR3 spans 15 residues. Germline V CDR1 and CDR2: MNHNS, SASEGT. Trimming took off 8 bases at V and 7 bases at J, with 20 bases between the two ends. CDR3 in amino acids: CASLGTSGRGGELFF. The CDR3 DNA reads TGTGCCAGCCTAGGGACATCGGGAAGGGGCGGGGAGCTGTTTTTT.

This clone has more than one count but fewer than ten. The chain uses TRBV21-1 and TRBJ2-5; TRBD2, the D gene given by the table, was not confirmed from the DNA. TRBV21-1 represents a pseudogene. This CDR3 region has 13 residues. CDR3 protein: CASSKNSRETQYF. CDR3 sequence (DNA): TGTGCCAGCAGCAAAAACTCGCGGGAGACCCAGTACTTC.

The rearrangement links TRBV2 to TRBJ1-2; the D is unclear. Per the germline V gene, CDR1 is SNHLY and CDR2 is FYNNEI. The V gene lost 4 bases and the J gene lost 2 bases, with 5 bases spanning the gap. The CDR3 is 12 amino acids. The chain's CDR3 is CASSGLNYGYTF. The CDR3 nucleotides read TGTGCCAGCAGTGGTTTAAACTATGGCTACACCTTC.

V is TRBV4-2 and J is TRBJ1-1, with a possible D match to TRBD1 (5 bases). The CDR3 runs to 12 residues. Germline CDR1 LGHNA, CDR2 YNFKEQ. V lost 4 bases, J lost 8 bases, and 11 bases lay in between. The CDR3 nucleotides are TGTGCCAGCAGCCGCCCGGGACTAGAAGCTTTCTTT. The encoded protein is CASSRPGLEAFF.

The chain carries TRBV7-2 and TRBJ2-1; tentative D call: TRBD2 (6 bases). The CDR3 runs to 13 residues. Trimming took 5 bases from V and 7 from J, leaving 12 bases between them. Looked up from germline, CDR1 is SGHTA and CDR2 is FQGNSA. DNA of the CDR3: TGTGCCAGCAGCATACCGACTAGAAATGAGCAGTTCTTC. This encodes CASSIPTRNEQFF.

The chain links TRBV30 to TRBJ1-2; TRBD1 matches 9 bases. The CDR3 covers 17 residues. J was trimmed by 7 bases and V by 0 bases; bases with no gene match: 15. Germline values: CDR1 GTSNPN, CDR2 SVGIG (reference sequence). This CDR3 reads CAWSVWPTGGGMTGYTF. Written as DNA, the CDR3 is TGTGCCTGGAGTGTCTGGCCTACAGGGGGCGGGATGACTGGCTACACCTTC.

V and J are TRBV4-3 and TRBJ2-2, with a possible D match to TRBD1 (6 bases). With 4 bases removed from V and 3 bases from J, the gap between germline ends came to 18 bases. The length of the CDR3 is 17 residues. CDR1 is LGHNA and CDR2 is YSLEER in the germline V gene. In DNA form, the CDR3 reads TGCGCCAGCAGCCGCTACAGGGCACAGGCGGACACCGGGGAGCTGTTTTTT. Residues: CASSRYRAQADTGELFF.

The V gene is TRBV5-1, the J gene TRBJ2-1, with a possible D match to TRBD1 (6 bases). This CDR3 has 15 residues. Germline CDR1 SGHRS, CDR2 YFSETQ. V lost 4 bases to trimming and J lost 7 bases, with 18 bases between them. The CDR3 sequence is CASSPGTSLGNEQFF. In DNA, the CDR3 is TGCGCCAGCAGCCCCGGGACATCCCTTGGGAATGAGCAGTTCTTC.

The chain links TRBV15 to TRBJ1-2, with 7 positions matching TRBD1. V was clipped by 4 bases and J by 6 bases; unmatched bases: 8. This CDR3 has 14 amino acids. Germline values: CDR1 LNHNV, CDR2 YYDKDF (reference sequence). This chain's CDR3 is CATSIRTGFHGYTF. CDR3 in DNA: TGTGCCACCAGCATCCGGACAGGTTTTCATGGCTACACCTTC.